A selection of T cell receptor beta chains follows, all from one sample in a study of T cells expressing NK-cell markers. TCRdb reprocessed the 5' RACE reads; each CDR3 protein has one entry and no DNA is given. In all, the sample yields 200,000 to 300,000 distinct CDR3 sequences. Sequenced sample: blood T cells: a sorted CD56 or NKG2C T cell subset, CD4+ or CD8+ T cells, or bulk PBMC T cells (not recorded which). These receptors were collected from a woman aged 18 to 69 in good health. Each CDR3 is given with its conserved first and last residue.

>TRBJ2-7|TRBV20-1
CSARGDRRTYEQYF
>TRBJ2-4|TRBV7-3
CASSLGLAGAPQYF
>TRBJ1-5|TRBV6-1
CASSQKLRGVGQPQHF
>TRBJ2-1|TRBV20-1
CRVDRADSYNEQFF
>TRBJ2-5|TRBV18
CASSPLGQETQYF
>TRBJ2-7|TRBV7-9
CASSIATTYEQYF
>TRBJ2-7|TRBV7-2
CASSPGLAKYEQYF
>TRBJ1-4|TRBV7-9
CASSSRGEEKLFF
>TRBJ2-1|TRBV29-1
CSGSGLAGGNEQFF
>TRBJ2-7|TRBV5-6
CASSSPGSYEQYF
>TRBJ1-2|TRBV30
CAVSPSNYGYTF
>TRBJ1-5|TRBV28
CASRRGVGNQPQHF
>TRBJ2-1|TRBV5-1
CASSLVSYNEQFF
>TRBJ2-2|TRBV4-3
CASSPKGGVAGELFF
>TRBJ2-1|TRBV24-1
CATSASGGGNNEQFF
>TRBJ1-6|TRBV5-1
CASSLDRNYNSPLHF
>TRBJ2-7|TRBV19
CASSSGSIGSYEQYF
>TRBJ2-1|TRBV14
CASTSGSRSYNEQFF
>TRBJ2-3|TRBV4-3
CASSQLGQISTDTQYF
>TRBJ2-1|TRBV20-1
CSAKPAGTSGRTGSYNEQFF
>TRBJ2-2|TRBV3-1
CASSQDYDGRELFF
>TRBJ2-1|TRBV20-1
CSARTSGASYNEQFF
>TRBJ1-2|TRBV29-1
CSVRQGAWGYTF
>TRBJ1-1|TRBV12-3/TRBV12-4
CASSPLSTEAFF
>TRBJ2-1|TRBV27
CASIRKPGLAGAGNEQFF
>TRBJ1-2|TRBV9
CASSTRQGYGYTF
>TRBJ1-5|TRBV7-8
CASSFAQGAGQPQHF